This T cell receptor beta chain originates from a study of beta chain features in type 1 diabetes (dated by TCRdb to 2016 to 2019). Describing the broader study: Mean age, gender distribution, total cell number and subset yield were not different between patients and healthy donors. A total of about 110,000,000 sorted cells were examined across all samples, and a strong correlation was observed between cell number per subset and RNA yield. In the study, recently diagnosed type 1 diabetes patients and matched healthy donors were compared on the TCRB repertoires of their sorted circulating CD4+ T cell subsets. Regulatory and stem cell-like memory subsets were obtained from only 8 patients and about eight healthy donors, while naive and central memory subsets were obtained from all 28 donors. Summary of the overall study and its limitations: Because the HLA sub-analyses included only small numbers of individuals, any influence of HLA type on TCRB rearrangement was left unresolved. Because cDNA rather than genomic DNA was sequenced, highly expressing activated cells could have been over-represented, although no difference in activation and CD3 levels was found between groups. At VDJ recombination sites, type 1 diabetes patients had fewer insertions and more deleted nucleotides, which implies abnormalities in thymic rearrangement. Type 1 diabetes patients showed a moderate but significant shortening of TCRB CDR3 length in all four CD4+ subsets. Naive, central memory and regulatory TCRB repertoires appeared to be more similar among patients than among healthy donors. PCR may preferentially amplify shorter templates, but because patient and control samples were amplified and corrected together, any resulting skew would affect both groups equally.

This clone was counted between two and nine times. There is no known antigen for this receptor. Base quality data are lacking; no much larger clone is found one base away. Per the germline V gene, SGHRS is the CDR1 and YFSETQ is the CDR2. Inclusive of the bounding cysteine and phenylalanine, the CDR3 is 16 residues long. Just the 48-base CDR3 DNA is kept, in frame starting at base 1. Trimmed from V: 1 base; trimmed from J: 4 bases; junction bases lacking a gene match: 3. Each donor gave one peripheral blood draw, around 100 mL on average, collected into heparinised tubes. A BD FACSAria II was used to sort naive, central memory, regulatory and stem cell-like memory CD4+ T cells with a panel that included CD45RO, CCR7, CD25, CD127, CD95 and CD27. A purity above 95% was achieved for all sorted populations. PBMCs were isolated right away by Lymphoprep density gradient centrifugation and were stained directly, without culture. So that batch effects would be minimized, each experiment stained and sorted samples in pairs, pairing one healthy donor with one patient.

The entire amount of isolated RNA was reverse transcribed using the High Capacity cDNA Reverse Transcription Kit, so the sequenced TCRB transcripts were expressed ones. Naive, central memory and regulatory T cell samples underwent deep immunoSEQ sequencing, averaging about 3.57 million total reads per sample. Sorted cells were lysed in RLT buffer and RNA was extracted with DNase-treated RNeasy Micro or Mini kits, depending on cell number. Each cell subset was processed on its own to prevent cross-contamination, while patient and healthy donor samples were processed together. Using the immunoSEQ multiplex PCR, TCRB sequences were amplified from cDNA into 87-bp fragments spanning the CDR3 region. Sequencing of the amplicons was done on the Illumina HiSeq platform. In the original analysis: Synthetic template baselines were used to correct PCR bias computationally, reads within Hamming distance 2 were collapsed together, and singletons that could not be merged were discarded. Reads were aligned to IMGT to assign V, D and J genes, CDR3 length, and insertions or deletions at six rearrangement sites. Clonotype counts were normalized to sorted cell number within each subset before computing true diversity and Gini coefficients with the tcR R package. The overlap coefficient, calculated on TCRB nucleotide sequences, was used to quantify repertoire sharing. Not all clones reach the TCRdb copy of this immuneACCESS table, which keeps in-frame sequences only. Checked studies attribute under half of the gap to unresolved V genes and leave the rest unexplained. V, J and clone size derive from that table, while D and trimming were established from the DNA sequence. The sample includes 300,000 or so clones, with approximately 8% observed a single time. The ten largest clones represent less than 0.5% of the sample.

The V gene is TRBV5-1 and the J gene is TRBJ2-1; 12 bases in the junction line up with TRBD2. Source material: central memory CD4+ T cells from blood. The origin of this receptor is a woman under 30 in good health. The CDR3 loop reads CASSLLAGGYYNEQFF. Here is the DNA: TGCGCCAGCAGCTTGCTAGCGGGAGGGTATTACAATGAGCAGTTCTTC.